This TCR beta chain was captured by sequencing in a study of T cells expressing NK-cell markers. CDR3 length: 16 amino acids. Germline CDR1 is SGDLS and CDR2 is YYNGEE. Following a re-call of the 5' RACE reads, TCRdb has one entry per CDR3 protein and lacks DNA. The sample has over 150,000 distinct CDR3 sequences. The sequencing input was blood T cells: a sorted CD56 or NKG2C T cell subset, CD4+ or CD8+ T cells, or bulk PBMC T cells (not recorded which). The V call is TRBV9, the J call TRBJ2-3; the TRBD2 assignment by TCRdb is unverifiable without DNA. The TCR originated in a man aged 18-75 years in good health. CDR3 protein: CASSGTSGDYTDTQYF.